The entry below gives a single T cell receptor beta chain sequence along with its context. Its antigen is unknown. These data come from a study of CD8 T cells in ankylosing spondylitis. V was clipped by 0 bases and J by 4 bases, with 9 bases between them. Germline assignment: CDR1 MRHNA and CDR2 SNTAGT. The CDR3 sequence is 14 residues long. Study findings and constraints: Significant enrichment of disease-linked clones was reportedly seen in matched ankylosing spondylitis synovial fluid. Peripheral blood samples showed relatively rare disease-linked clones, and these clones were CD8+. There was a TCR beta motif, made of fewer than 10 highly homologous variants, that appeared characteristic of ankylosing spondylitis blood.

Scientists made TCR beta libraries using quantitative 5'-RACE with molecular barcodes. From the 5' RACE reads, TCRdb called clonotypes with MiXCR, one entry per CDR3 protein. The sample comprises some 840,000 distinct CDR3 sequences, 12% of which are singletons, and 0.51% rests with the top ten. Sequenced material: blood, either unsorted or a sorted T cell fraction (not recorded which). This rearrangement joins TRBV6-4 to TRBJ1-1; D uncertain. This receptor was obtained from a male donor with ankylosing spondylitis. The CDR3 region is CASSDSSRGTEAFF. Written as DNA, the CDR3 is TGTGCCAGCAGTGACTCGAGCCGAGGCACTGAAGCTTTCTTT.